This is a list of T cell receptor beta chains from one sample in a study of cytomegalovirus exposure and HLA in healthy donors. Profiling relied on immunoSEQ multiplex PCR, and the TCRdb table lists in-frame clones only, not all of them. Of 100,000 or so clones listed, almost 70% are singletons. Sequencing was carried out using PBMCs. Every receptor here comes from a man aged 30 to 39 in good health and CMV-seronegative. Each CDR3 is given with its conserved first and last residue. The D gene is left open where the match is weak. Expanded clones are given a class, and other clones once, few, many or no size at all.

v_gene: TRBV5-1; abundance: .; j_gene: TRBJ2-7; d_gene: TRBD1; CDR3nt: TGCGCCAGCACGGCAGGGGGCTACGAGCAGTACTTC; CDR3aa: CASTAGGYEQYF
v_gene: TRBV6-6; abundance: .; j_gene: TRBJ2-5; d_gene: .; CDR3nt: TGTGCCAGCAGTTCCGACAGGGAGGTCCCAGAGACCCAGTACTTC; CDR3aa: CASSSDREVPETQYF
v_gene: TRBV28; abundance: .; j_gene: TRBJ2-7; d_gene: .; CDR3nt: TGTGCCAGCAGTTTAAGGAGGTCAGGGGATCGCTCCTACGAGCAGTACTTC; CDR3aa: CASSLRRSGDRSYEQYF
v_gene: TRBV25-1; abundance: few; j_gene: TRBJ2-1; d_gene: .; CDR3nt: TGTGCCAGCAGTGAATTCGGAGGTTCCTACAATGAGCAGTTCTTC; CDR3aa: CASSEFGGSYNEQFF
v_gene: TRBV7-8; abundance: .; j_gene: TRBJ1-5; d_gene: TRBD1; CDR3nt: TGTGCCAGCAGCCAGCAGGGGGGTCAGCCCCAGCATTTT; CDR3aa: CASSQQGGQPQHF
v_gene: TRBV9; abundance: .; j_gene: TRBJ1-1; d_gene: TRBD1; CDR3nt: TGTGCCAGCAGTTCGGGGACAGGGGGCCCTATGAACACTGAAGCTTTCTTT; CDR3aa: CASSSGTGGPMNTEAFF
v_gene: TRBV13; abundance: .; j_gene: TRBJ1-1; d_gene: TRBD1; CDR3nt: TGTGCCAGCAGCTTATTTTCACTTTACCCCCGGGACAGGATGAACACTGAAGCTTTCTTT; CDR3aa: CASSLFSLYPRDRMNTEAFF
v_gene: TRBV30; abundance: .; j_gene: TRBJ1-3; d_gene: .; CDR3nt: TGTGCCTGGAGTCTACAGGACACCATATATTTT; CDR3aa: CAWSLQDTIYF
v_gene: TRBV5-1; abundance: .; j_gene: TRBJ2-3; d_gene: TRBD2; CDR3nt: TGCGCCAGCAGAGTGTTAGCGGGAGGAACCACAGATACGCAGTATTTT; CDR3aa: CASRVLAGGTTDTQYF
v_gene: TRBV7-9; abundance: .; j_gene: TRBJ2-7; d_gene: TRBD1; CDR3nt: TGTGCCAGCAGCTTAGCGGGGACAGTTCTCGTTACCTACGAGCAGTACTTC; CDR3aa: CASSLAGTVLVTYEQYF
v_gene: TRBV6-1; abundance: .; j_gene: TRBJ1-1; d_gene: TRBD1; CDR3nt: TGTGCCAGCAGCGAAGGAGGGACAGCCCAGAACACTGAAGCTTTCTTT; CDR3aa: CASSEGGTAQNTEAFF
v_gene: TRBV18; abundance: .; j_gene: TRBJ1-3; d_gene: .; CDR3nt: TGTGCCAGCTCACCAGCAGGCTCTGGAAACACCATATATTTT; CDR3aa: CASSPAGSGNTIYF
v_gene: TRBV29-1; abundance: .; j_gene: TRBJ1-2; d_gene: .; CDR3nt: TGCAGCGCATCGGACAGCTCAGCTAACTATGGCTACACCTTC; CDR3aa: CSASDSSANYGYTF
v_gene: TRBV7-2; abundance: .; j_gene: TRBJ2-2; d_gene: .; CDR3nt: TGTGCCAGCCTCCTATGGCGGGGCGCGAACACCGGGGAGCTGTTTTTT; CDR3aa: CASLLWRGANTGELFF
v_gene: TRBV19; abundance: .; j_gene: TRBJ1-1; d_gene: .; CDR3nt: TGTGCCAGTAGTATCCTGGGGGGGGTGGTCACTGAAGCTTTCTTT; CDR3aa: CASSILGGVVTEAFF
v_gene: TRBV19; abundance: .; j_gene: TRBJ1-5; d_gene: .; CDR3nt: TGTGCCAGTAGTCCAAACACGGTAATGGAGAATCAGCCCCAGCATTTT; CDR3aa: CASSPNTVMENQPQHF
v_gene: TRBV18; abundance: .; j_gene: TRBJ1-2; d_gene: TRBD1; CDR3nt: TGTGCCAGCTCACCGGGCCATTACGGACAGGCGGTAGACTATGGCTACACCTTC; CDR3aa: CASSPGHYGQAVDYGYTF
v_gene: TRBV6-5; abundance: .; j_gene: TRBJ2-7; d_gene: TRBD2; CDR3nt: TGTGCCAGCAGCCTTAGCGGGAGCTACGAGCAGTACTTC; CDR3aa: CASSLSGSYEQYF
v_gene: TRBV10-3; abundance: .; j_gene: TRBJ1-1; d_gene: TRBD1; CDR3nt: TGTGCCATCAGTGGGTCGGACAGGGACAGTGAAGCTTTCTTT; CDR3aa: CAISGSDRDSEAFF
v_gene: TRBV5-1; abundance: .; j_gene: TRBJ2-1; d_gene: TRBD2; CDR3nt: TGCGCCAGCAGCTTGGGACCGGGACTAGCGGGAGGGGGATCCTACAATGAGCAGTTCTTC; CDR3aa: CASSLGPGLAGGGSYNEQFF
v_gene: TRBV7-3; abundance: once; j_gene: TRBJ2-2; d_gene: .; CDR3nt: TGTGCCAGCAGCGTCCTGCCGGACACCGGGGAGCTGTTTTTT; CDR3aa: CASSVLPDTGELFF